Here is one T cell receptor beta chain with its context. Cohorts were determined from participant-reported clinical history. Germline V gene sequence: CDR1 MNHEY, CDR2 SMNVEV (reference sequence). Trimming removed 5 bases from V and 6 bases from J, with 14 bases in between. This CDR3 contains 14 residues. The repertoire was sequenced with immunoSEQ multiplex PCR; TCRdb's copy has only in-frame clones and lacks some. The sample has hundreds of thousands of clones, 85% to 90% seen once; the top ten hold roughly a sixth. This entry comes from a study of blood T cell repertoires in COVID-19. Overall study: PBMCs, B-cell-depleted T cells, or T cells were the source of the cDNA or gDNA that made up the material.

The chain employs TRBV27 and TRBJ2-1, with TRBD2 as a possible D gene (6 bases). Sequencing was performed on PBMCs or T cells enriched from blood (not recorded which). The clonotype originates from a man aged 18 to 30 who had recovered from COVID-19. The CDR3 DNA reads TGTGCCAGCAGTCTTCGCGGGGCCGCCAATGAGCAGTTCTTC. Translation: CASSLRGAANEQFF.